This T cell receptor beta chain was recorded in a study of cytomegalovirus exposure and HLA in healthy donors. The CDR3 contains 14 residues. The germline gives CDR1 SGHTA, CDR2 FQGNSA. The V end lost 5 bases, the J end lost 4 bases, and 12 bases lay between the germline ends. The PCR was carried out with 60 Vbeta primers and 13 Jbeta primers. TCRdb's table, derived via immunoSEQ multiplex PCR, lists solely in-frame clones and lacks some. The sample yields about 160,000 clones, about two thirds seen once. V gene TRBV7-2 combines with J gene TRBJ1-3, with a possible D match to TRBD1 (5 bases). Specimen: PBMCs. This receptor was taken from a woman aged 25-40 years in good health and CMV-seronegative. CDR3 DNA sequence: TGTGCCAGCAGCGTTGGGGGGAAGGGAAACACCATATATTTT. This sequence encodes CASSVGGKGNTIYF.